Each of the 31 T cell receptor beta chains below was sequenced from the same sample in a study of control samples from healthy donors and cancer patients. TCRdb keeps only in-frame clones here, not all; method: immunoSEQ multiplex PCR. The data contain 150,000 to 200,000 clones, just over 85% of them seen just once; the ten biggest clones take up nearly 5%. What was sequenced was blood. The receptors come from a woman aged 25 to 39 in good health.

The V and J genes are TRBV3-1 (or the pseudogene TRBV3-2) and TRBJ1-1; no clear D gene. Trimming cost V 4 bases and J 4 bases, with 7 bases left between them. CDR1 is LGHDT and CDR2 is YNNKEL in the germline V gene (reference sequence). This CDR3 is built from 12 residues. The CDR3 sequence is CASSLMGTEAFF. CDR3 DNA sequence: TGTGCCAGCAGCCTCATGGGCACTGAAGCTTTCTTT.

The chain joins TRBV10-3 to TRBJ1-5; 7 bases are shared with TRBD1. V was pared by 5 bases and J by 6 bases, with 7 bases of the junction left unmatched. The CDR3 loop spans 14 amino acids. The germline CDR1 and CDR2 sequences are ENHRY and SYGVKD. CDR3 in DNA: TGTGCCATCAGTCCAGGACAGGTTGGTCAGCCCCAGCATTTT. It is translated as CAISPGQVGQPQHF.

CDR3 sequence reads: CASSPSGGSNTGELFF. DNA for the CDR3: TGTGCCAGCAGCCCCAGCGGGGGGTCGAACACCGGGGAGCTGTTTTTT. V and J are TRBV7-2 and TRBJ2-2; 9 bases align to TRBD2. CDR1 is SGHTA and CDR2 is FQGNSA in the germline V gene. The CDR3 covers 16 residues. J was trimmed by 0 bases and V by 5 bases; bases with no gene match: 4.

This chain joins TRBV7-9 and TRBJ2-7, with TRBD1 matching over 9 bases. Per the germline V gene, CDR1 is SEHNR and CDR2 is FQNEAQ (reference sequence). V trimming: 5 bases; J trimming: 3 bases; junction bases outside the gene matches: 5. The CDR3 consists of 14 residues. The CDR3 loop reads CASSPPGQGYEQYF. CDR3 in DNA: TGTGCCAGCAGCCCACCGGGACAGGGCTACGAGCAGTACTTC.

The chain uses TRBV28 and TRBJ2-2, with TRBD2 matching over 11 bases. The CDR3 is made up of 17 amino acids. The V gene's germline CDR1 is MDHEN and CDR2 SYDVKM. J was trimmed by 5 bases and V by 6 bases; bases with no gene match: 11. The CDR3 DNA sequence: TGTGCCAGCAGGGGGAAATTGACTAGCGGGATAACCGGGGAGCTGTTTTTT. The encoded protein is CASRGKLTSGITGELFF.

CDR3 region: CASSDLYSNQPQHF. The CDR3 region has the DNA TGTGCCAGCAGTGACCTTTATAGCAATCAGCCCCAGCATTTT. This chain joins TRBV6-4 and TRBJ1-5; no firm D call. CDR3 length: 14 amino acids. The germline V and J ends were trimmed by 2 bases and 0 bases, with 5 bases remaining between them. From germline, CDR1 is MRHNA and CDR2 SNTAGT.

This clone was counted a single time. The V call is TRBV28, the J call TRBJ2-2; 13 bases are a match to TRBD2. CDR1 is MDHEN, CDR2 SYDVKM, per germline. Trimming removed 2 bases from V and 2 bases from J; junction bases left unmatched: 2. The CDR3 is made up of 17 amino acids. CDR3 coding DNA: TGTGCCAGCAGTTTACTGGGACTAGCGGGAAACACCGGGGAGCTGTTTTTT. Amino acids: CASSLLGLAGNTGELFF.

V gene TRBV29-1 combines with J gene TRBJ2-2; possibly TRBD1 for D (6 bases). The germline V gene has CDR1 SQVTM and CDR2 ANQGSEA. V gave up 5 bases and J gave up 6 bases, with 19 bases separating them. The CDR3 totals 15 residues. The chain's CDR3 is CSVWGQGREPGELFF. The CDR3 region has the DNA TGCAGCGTTTGGGGGCAGGGGCGAGAGCCCGGGGAGCTGTTTTTT.

The chain joins TRBV9 to TRBJ2-5; D is possibly TRBD1 (8 bases). CDR1 and CDR2 (germline): SGDLS, YYNGEE. Trimming pared 3 bases from V and 5 bases from J, leaving 17 bases between. The CDR3 consists of 15 residues. CDR3: CASSGSTGGGETQYF. CDR3 sequence (DNA): TGTGCCAGCAGCGGGAGTACAGGGGGGGGTGAGACCCAGTACTTC.

V usage is TRBV12-3 or TRBV12-4 and J usage is TRBJ2-7; TRBD2 is a possible D gene (5 bases). CDR3 length: 13 amino acids. The germline V and J ends were trimmed by 9 bases and 4 bases, with 16 bases remaining between them. The CDR3 DNA follows: TGTGCCAGTTCTAGCAACCAAGTATACGAGCAGTACTTC. It translates to CASSSNQVYEQYF.

This rearrangement joins TRBV2 to TRBJ1-2, with TRBD1 matching 10 bases. CDR3 size: 15 residues. The junction had 11 bases not matched to a gene; V was cut back by 5 bases and J by 8 bases. CDR1 and CDR2 (germline): SNHLY, FYNNEI. CDR3 coding DNA: TGTGCCAGCAGTAGAGATTTCGAGACAGGGGGCGGCTACACCTTC. This translates into CASSRDFETGGGYTF.

The chain uses TRBV3-1 (or the pseudogene TRBV3-2) and TRBJ1-3; D ambiguous. Trimming cost V 4 bases and J 0 bases, with 7 bases left between them. Germline loops: CDR1 LGHDT, CDR2 YNNKEL (reference sequence). The CDR3 loop spans 14 amino acids. The CDR3 is CASSLPSSGNTIYF. Written as DNA, the CDR3 is TGTGCCAGCAGCCTCCCGAGCTCTGGAAACACCATATATTTT.

The rearrangement joins TRBV24-1 to TRBJ2-3, with D possibly TRBD2 on 8 matching bases. Germline values: CDR1 KGHDR, CDR2 SFDVKD. V was cut by 1 base and J by 0 bases, with 13 bases left in between. CDR3 length: 17 residues. CDR3 protein: CATSDLREGQSTDTQYF. The CDR3 coding sequence is TGTGCCACCAGTGATTTACGGGAGGGACAGAGCACAGATACGCAGTATTTT.

The chain employs TRBV5-4 and TRBJ1-2; D not certain. Germline V CDR1 and CDR2: SGHNT, YYREEE (reference sequence). CDR3 length: 13 residues. Deletions cut 0 bases from V and 4 bases from J, with 7 bases between. The CDR3 sequence is CASSLGQSYGYTF. The CDR3 DNA sequence: TGTGCCAGCAGCTTGGGCCAGTCCTATGGCTACACCTTC.

V usage is TRBV6-5 and J usage is TRBJ2-3; 9 bases are a match to TRBD1. CDR3 length: 13 residues. The germline V gene has CDR1 MNHEY and CDR2 SVGAGI. V lost 8 bases and J lost 4; bases outside the gene matches: 4. The CDR3 spells CASRDRGADTQYF. CDR3 nucleotide sequence: TGTGCCAGCCGAGACAGGGGGGCAGATACGCAGTATTTT.

This clone has only a few counts. This chain connects TRBV7-9 to TRBJ1-5; a weak D match, TRBD1 (6 bases). Per germline, CDR1 SEHNR and CDR2 FQNEAQ (reference sequence). V lost 6 bases, J lost 5 bases, and 14 bases lay in between. CDR3 length equals 14 residues. CDR3 sequence reads: CASSLGQTYQPQHF. The DNA of the CDR3 is TGTGCCAGCAGTTTGGGACAAACATATCAGCCCCAGCATTTT.

This clone was counted once. The chain couples TRBV4-1 to TRBJ2-3; either TRBD1 or TRBD2 may supply D (5 bases each). Trimming removed 2 bases from V and 6 bases from J, with 12 bases in between. CDR1 is MGHRA and CDR2 is YSYEKL in the germline V gene. This CDR3 comprises 14 residues. As DNA, the CDR3 is TGCGCCAGCAGCCAACTTCCAGAGGGGGATACGCAGTATTTT. Protein: CASSQLPEGDTQYF.

The chain has TRBV27 and TRBJ2-7; a possible D gene is TRBD2 (5 bases). The CDR3 has 15 residues. V was cut by 2 bases and J by 2 bases, with 13 bases left in between. Looked up from germline, CDR1 is MNHEY and CDR2 is SMNVEV (reference sequence). CDR3 protein: CASSLRGDFAYEQYF. CDR3 nucleotide sequence: TGTGCCAGCAGTTTACGGGGTGACTTCGCCTACGAGCAGTACTTC.

CDR3 loop: CASSPGTSGGPRETQYF. The CDR3 region has the DNA TGTGCCAGCAGTCCCGGGACTAGCGGGGGCCCTCGGGAGACCCAGTACTTC. The J gene is TRBJ2-5, the V gene TRBV2, with 14 bases identical to TRBD2. V shed 5 bases, J shed 5 bases, and the junction held 10 bases outside the gene matches. CDR1 and CDR2 (germline): SNHLY, FYNNEI. The CDR3 is made up of 17 amino acids.

The chain recombines TRBV23-1 with TRBJ2-5; no definite D call. TRBV23-1 is designated an ORF whose function remains uncertain. V lost 5 bases, J lost 5 bases, and 3 bases lay in between. The CDR3 loop spans 10 amino acids. Here the CDR3 reads CASSCETQYF. Written as DNA, the CDR3 is TGCGCCAGCAGTTGCGAGACCCAGTACTTC.

As concerns this clone: Other DNA variants within this sample encode the same CDR3. V usage is TRBV3-1 (or the pseudogene TRBV3-2) and J usage is TRBJ2-7; weak D call: TRBD2 (5 bases). Trimming stripped 1 base from V and 4 bases from J, with 5 bases between. Per the germline V gene, CDR1 is LGHDT and CDR2 is YNNKEL (reference sequence). The length of the CDR3 is 12 residues. Here the CDR3 reads CASSQGGYEQYF. The DNA for the CDR3 is TGTGCCAGCAGCCAAGGAGGGTACGAGCAGTACTTC.

The chain carries TRBV19 and TRBJ1-1; TRBD1 agrees at 7 bases. The CDR3 spans 14 residues. V lost 1 base and J lost 4; bases outside the gene matches: 3. Germline lookup yields CDR1 LNHDA and CDR2 SQIVND (reference sequence). CDR3 nucleotide sequence: TGTGCCAGTAGTATAGGACAGGGAGGCACTGAAGCTTTCTTT. Translating it yields CASSIGQGGTEAFF.

Only one count was recorded for this clone. V usage is TRBV5-6 and J usage is TRBJ2-7; maybe TRBD1 (7 bases). CDR1 is SGHDT, CDR2 YYEEEE, per germline. This CDR3 contains 13 residues. Trimming left V 2 bases short and J 6 bases short, with 12 bases between. The CDR3, as DNA: TGTGCCAGCAGCTTCGGGCAGGGGGGCGAGCAGTACGTC. Translated: CASSFGQGGEQYV.

The chain employs TRBV21-1 and TRBJ2-3; the table's D call TRBD2 went unverified against the DNA. TRBV21-1 is a pseudogene locus. The CDR3 is 15 residues long. CDR3 coding DNA: TGTGCCAGCAGCAAAGGCTACGGGGGGTCAGATACGCAGTATTTT. This codes for CASSKGYGGSDTQYF.

Remarks on this clone: One junction end disagrees with the germline gene, perhaps due to a read error. The J gene is TRBJ1-1, the V gene TRBV29-1; D not resolved. The CDR3 has 10 residues. Germline CDR1 is SQVTM and CDR2 is ANQGSEA. The CDR3 DNA sequence: TGCAGCGGTGAATCGACTGAAGCTTTCTTT. This gives the protein CSGESTEAFF.

This rearrangement joins TRBV11-2 to TRBJ2-2; TRBD2 matches 10 bases. V shed 1 base, J shed 2 bases, and the junction held 10 bases outside the gene matches. CDR1 and CDR2 from the germline V gene are SGHAT and FQNNGV. The CDR3 has 19 residues. The DNA of the CDR3 is TGTGCCAGCAGCTTAGTTTCTAGCGGGAGAGGAGGCAACACCGGGGAGCTGTTTTTT. Amino acids: CASSLVSSGRGGNTGELFF.

This sequence joins TRBV6-1 and TRBJ1-5; TRBD1 is a possible D gene (5 bases). Trimming stripped 4 bases from V and 8 bases from J, with 21 bases between. CDR1 and CDR2 from the germline V gene are MNHNS and SASEGT. This CDR3 has 16 residues. CDR3 sequence: CASSVEQDRRGEPQHF. CDR3 nucleotides: TGTGCCAGCAGTGTCGAACAAGACAGACGAGGCGAGCCCCAGCATTTT.

V and J are TRBV4-2 and TRBJ2-1; 8 nucleotides align to TRBD2. V dropped 4 bases and J dropped 15; count of bases not matched to a gene: 14. This CDR3 has 14 amino acids. The germline V gene has CDR1 LGHNA and CDR2 YNFKEQ. In DNA form, the CDR3 reads TGTGCCAGCAGCCCCGGGACTAGTCGTGGTCTTCTGTTCTTC. Translation: CASSPGTSRGLLFF.

V usage is TRBV7-2 and J usage is TRBJ2-3, with D unresolved. In germline, CDR1 is SGHTA, CDR2 FQGNSA. With 1 base removed from V and 3 bases from J, the gap between germline ends came to 11 bases. The CDR3 is 15 residues long. CDR3: CASSLVSWTTDTQYF. In DNA, the CDR3 is TGTGCCAGCAGCTTAGTGTCCTGGACGACAGATACGCAGTATTTT.

As for this clone: Different DNA sequences within this sample yield the same CDR3. The chain couples TRBV7-9 to TRBJ2-3, with D unclear. With 5 bases removed from V and 2 bases from J, the gap between germline ends came to 5 bases. The germline V gene encodes CDR1 SEHNR and CDR2 FQNEAQ (reference sequence). This CDR3 is 12 amino acids long. CDR3 sequence: CASSTHTDTQYF. DNA for the CDR3: TGTGCCAGCAGCACGCACACAGATACGCAGTATTTT.

The J gene is TRBJ1-5, the V gene TRBV7-8, with D maybe TRBD1 (6 bases). Per the germline V gene, CDR1 is SGHVS and CDR2 is FQNEAQ. The V end lost 6 bases, the J end lost 4 bases, and 10 bases lay between the germline ends. The CDR3 consists of 13 residues. Here the CDR3 reads CASRRQANQPQHF. The DNA for the CDR3 is TGTGCCAGCAGAAGACAGGCGAATCAGCCCCAGCATTTT.